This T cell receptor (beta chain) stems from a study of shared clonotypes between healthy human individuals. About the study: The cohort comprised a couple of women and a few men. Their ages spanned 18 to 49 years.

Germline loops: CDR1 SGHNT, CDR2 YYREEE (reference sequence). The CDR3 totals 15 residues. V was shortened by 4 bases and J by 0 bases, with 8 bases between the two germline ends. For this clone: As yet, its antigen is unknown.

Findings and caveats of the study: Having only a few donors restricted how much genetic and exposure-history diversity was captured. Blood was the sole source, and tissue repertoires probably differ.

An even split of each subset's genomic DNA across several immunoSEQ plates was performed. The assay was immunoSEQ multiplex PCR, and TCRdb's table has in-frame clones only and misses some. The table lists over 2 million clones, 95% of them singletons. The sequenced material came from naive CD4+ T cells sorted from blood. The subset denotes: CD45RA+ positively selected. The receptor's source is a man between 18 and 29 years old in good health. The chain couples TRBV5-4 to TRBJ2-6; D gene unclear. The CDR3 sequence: CASSESSSGANVLTF. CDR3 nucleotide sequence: TGTGCCAGCAGCGAGAGTAGCTCTGGGGCCAACGTCCTGACTTTC.